One TCR beta chain is described in this entry. The antigen is not known. 60 Vbeta and 13 Jbeta primers were used in PCR. TCRdb's copy holds only in-frame clones and misses some; the assay was immunoSEQ multiplex PCR. The table has just over 150,000 clones, around 76% seen once; the top ten hold about 2%. The germline gives CDR1 SGDLS, CDR2 YYNGEE. V dropped 5 bases and J dropped 3; count of bases not matched to a gene: 7. The CDR3 spans 16 residues. The data are from a study of cytomegalovirus exposure and HLA in healthy donors. Whole-study findings and limits: Researchers counted around 150 TCR beta chains as cytomegalovirus-associated. When the data were analyzed later, several of the most significant clusters appeared to be linked to common viral pathogens. Most TCR sequences proved rare, with some public TCRs found in many donors. Among TCR beta chains of equal frequency, HLA-associated ones were more clonally expanded in a later analysis.

The chain carries TRBV9 and TRBJ2-7; 14 bases are shared with TRBD2. Sequenced sample: PBMCs. The receptor comes from a female donor in good health and CMV-seronegative. The CDR3 spells CASSPGTSGSLYEQYF. The CDR3 DNA follows: TGTGCCAGCAGTCCTGGGACTAGCGGGAGTCTCTACGAGCAGTACTTC.